The rows below give T cell receptor beta chains drawn from one sample of a study of identical twins. MiXCR, run by TCRdb on the 5' RACE reads, gives a single entry per CDR3 protein. Found here are 1,800,000 or so distinct CDR3 sequences, under 35% of them singletons; the top ten hold around 0.3%. The specimen sequenced was cord blood. The receptors derive from a newborn girl in good health. The CDR3 runs from the conserved cysteine through the conserved F or W. A D gene is named only where the DNA matches it firmly. Size values are once, few and many counts, or a class for expanded clones, and some rows have none.

J gene | clone size | V gene | D gene | CDR3 protein | CDR3 DNA
TRBJ2-3 | . | TRBV12-3/TRBV12-4 | TRBD1 | CASSPGQGTSDTEYF | TGTGCCAGCAGTCCAGGACAGGGGACATCAGATACGGAGTATTTT
TRBJ2-1 | . | TRBV19 | . | CASSILAQVSYNEQFF | TGTGCCAGTAGTATTCTAGCCCAAGTCTCCTACAATGAGCAGTTCTTC
TRBJ2-7 | few | TRBV14 | . | CASSQGRGLSSYEQYF | TGTGCCAGCAGCCAAGGGCGAGGGCTTAGCTCCTACGAGCAGTACTTC
TRBJ1-6 | . | TRBV20-1 | TRBD1 | CSAKGRFWDRGETYNSPLHF | TGCAGTGCTAAGGGGCGGTTTTGGGACAGGGGAGAAACCTATAATTCACCCCTCCACTTT
TRBJ2-7 | few | TRBV10-3 | . | CAANYEQYF | TGTGCCGCTAACTACGAGCAGTACTTC
TRBJ1-1 | . | TRBV20-1 | TRBD1 | CSAKGQGAQGAFF | TGCAGTGCTAAGGGACAGGGGGCGCAGGGAGCTTTCTTT
TRBJ2-5 | few | TRBV2 | . | CASSVLGPVNEQYF | TGTGCCAGCAGTGTACTAGGTCCGGTCAATGAGCAGTACTTC
TRBJ1-2 | few | TRBV20-1 | . | CSARDRRLTNYGYTF | TGCAGTGCTAGAGATCGAAGGCTTACTAACTATGGCTACACCTTC
TRBJ1-2 | once | TRBV28 | . | CASSLKRVHYGYTF | TGTGCCAGCAGTTTAAAAAGGGTTCACTATGGCTACACCTTC
TRBJ1-1 | few | TRBV21-1 | . | CASSKETGRNTEAFF | TGTGCCAGCAGCAAAGAAACGGGACGGAACACTGAAGCTTTCTTT
TRBJ1-2 | . | TRBV7-2 | . | CASSLGPRENYGYTF | TGTGCCAGCAGCTTAGGGCCCCGGGAAAACTATGGCTACACCTTC
TRBJ2-2 | . | TRBV7-2 | . | CASSSRVLDTGELFF | TGTGCCAGCAGCTCCAGGGTACTGGACACCGGGGAGCTGTTTTTT
TRBJ2-5 | . | TRBV21-1 | . | CASSSTAGQLLETQYF | TGTGCCAGCAGCTCTACAGCGGGACAGCTGCTGGAGACCCAGTACTTC
TRBJ2-3 | few | TRBV5-1 | TRBD2 | CASSSGLAGGLVDTQYF | TGCGCCAGCAGCTCTGGACTAGCGGGAGGGCTCGTAGATACGCAGTATTTT
TRBJ1-2 | . | TRBV14 | . | CASSQDLGPGYGYTF | TGTGCCAGCAGCCAAGATCTGGGTCCGGGGTACGGCTACACCTTC
TRBJ1-2 | . | TRBV27 | . | CASSLGRAHYGYTF | TGTGCCAGCAGTTTAGGGAGAGCCCACTATGGCTACACCTTC
TRBJ1-5 | . | TRBV2 | . | CASSQGALGNQPQHF | TGTGCCAGCAGTCAAGGGGCTTTAGGCAATCAGCCCCAGCATTTT
TRBJ2-7 | . | TRBV14 | TRBD2 | CASSKWTSSYNEQYF | TGTGCCAGCAGCAAATGGACTAGCTCCTACAATGAGCAGTACTTC
TRBJ2-1 | few | TRBV29-1 | TRBD2 | CSDAGLVHNGQFF | TGCAGCGACGCCGGACTAGTCCACAATGGGCAGTTCTTC
TRBJ1-2 | . | TRBV20-1 | . | CSARDRRVTNYGYTF | TGCAGTGCTAGAGATCGGCGGGTCACCAACTATGGCTACACCTTC
TRBJ1-2 | . | TRBV30 | . | CAHYTYRVNYGYTF | TGTGCCCACTATACCTACAGGGTGAACTATGGCTACACCTTC
TRBJ2-7 | . | TRBV14 | TRBD1 | CASSQGDSTYNEQYF | TGTGCCAGCAGCCAAGGGGACAGTACCTACAATGAGCAGTACTTC
TRBJ2-3 | . | TRBV9 | . | CASSVGAGPDTQYF | TGTGCCAGCAGCGTAGGGGCCGGCCCAGATACGCAGTATTTT
TRBJ2-5 | . | TRBV20-1 | TRBD2 | CSAPQGLAVQETQYF | TGCAGTGCTCCTCAGGGACTAGCGGTCCAAGAGACCCAGTACTTC
TRBJ2-2 | . | TRBV27 | TRBD2 | CASSGTGLPTGELFF | TGTGCCAGCAGTGGAACGGGACTACCGACCGGGGAGCTGTTTTTT
TRBJ1-4 | . | TRBV2 | TRBD1 | CASTMGRGGELFF | TGTGCCAGCACAATGGGCAGGGGGGGAGAACTGTTTTTT
TRBJ2-7 | . | TRBV20-1 | TRBD2 | CSAPGGGAYEQYF | TGCAGTGCCCCGGGCGGGGGGGCTTACGAGCAGTACTTC
TRBJ2-5 | . | TRBV12-3/TRBV12-4 | . | CASSLVPHDEQYF | TGTGCCAGCAGTTTAGTACCCCACGATGAGCAGTACTTC
TRBJ2-7 | . | TRBV29-1 | . | CSVGVGSGPREQYF | TGTAGCGTTGGGGTGGGGTCCGGCCCCAGGGAGCAGTACTTC
TRBJ2-3 | . | TRBV20-1 | . | CSAREGGGTDTQNF | TGCAGTGCTAGAGAGGGCGGGGGCACAGATACGCAGAATTTT
TRBJ2-7 | few | TRBV7-2 | TRBD2 | CASSPTSGGRYEQYF | TGTGCCAGCAGCCCCACTAGCGGGGGTCGGTACGAGCAGTACTTC
TRBJ2-7 | . | TRBV4-1 | TRBD2 | CASSQLPGTSGGYAVYEQYF | TGCGCCAGCAGCCAGCTTCCCGGGACTAGCGGGGGGTACGCCGTGTACGAGCAGTACTTC
TRBJ2-3 | few | TRBV20-1 | . | CSASGGALVTDTQYF | TGCAGTGCTAGCGGGGGAGCGTTGGTAACAGATACGCAGTATTTT
TRBJ1-2 | few | TRBV5-1 | . | CASSLTGRTYGYTF | TGCGCCAGCAGCTTAACAGGGAGAACCTATGGCTACACCTTC
TRBJ2-7 | . | TRBV12-3/TRBV12-4 | TRBD2 | CASGYPGGYEQYF | TGTGCCAGCGGTTATCCGGGGGGCTACGAGCAGTACTTC
TRBJ2-6 | . | TRBV4-2 | . | CASSPGGQAVSGANVLTF | TGTGCCAGCAGCCCCGGAGGGCAGGCCGTCTCTGGGGCCAACGTCCTGACTTTC
TRBJ2-7 | few | TRBV6-5 | . | CASSYSRTEGGEQYF | TGTGCCAGCAGTTACTCGAGAACCGAAGGTGGCGAGCAGTACTTC
TRBJ1-5 | . | TRBV5-1 | . | CASSLGQGLHSNQPQHF | TGCGCCAGCAGCTTGGGTCAGGGGCTACATAGCAATCAGCCCCAGCATTTT
TRBJ1-1 | few | TRBV27 | . | CASSLRVTNTEAFF | TGTGCCAGCAGTTTACGGGTAACGAACACTGAAGCTTTCTTT
TRBJ2-7 | many | TRBV12-3/TRBV12-4 | . | CASSSGQGGPYEQYF | TGTGCCAGCAGTTCCGGACAGGGAGGGCCCTACGAGCAGTACTTC
TRBJ1-2 | . | TRBV3-1 | . | CASSSRAANYGYTF | TGTGCCAGCAGCTCGAGGGCAGCTAACTATGGCTACACCTTC
TRBJ1-1 | few | TRBV3-1 | . | CASLPRNLNTEAFF | TGTGCCAGCCTACCTCGGAACCTGAACACTGAAGCTTTCTTT
TRBJ2-4 | few | TRBV28 | TRBD1 | CASSSGQAGTKNIQYF | TGTGCCAGCAGTTCAGGACAGGCCGGGACCAAAAACATTCAGTACTTC
TRBJ1-1 | . | TRBV5-1 | . | CASSPGGMGAFF | TGCGCCAGCAGCCCGGGGGGTATGGGGGCTTTCTTT
TRBJ2-5 | few | TRBV29-1 | . | CSVELRQGTQYF | TGCAGCGTTGAACTTCGGCAGGGGACCCAGTACTTC
TRBJ1-5 | . | TRBV4-1 | . | CASSQVGQGNNQPQHF | TGCGCCAGCAGCCAAGTGGGGCAGGGGAACAATCAGCCCCAGCATTTT
TRBJ2-3 | . | TRBV12-3/TRBV12-4 | TRBD2 | CASSLARCAGGPGDTQYF | TGTGCCAGCAGTTTAGCGCGTTGCGCGGGAGGGCCGGGAGATACGCAGTATTTT
TRBJ1-4 | few | TRBV10-3 | . | CAISEAQDEKLFF | TGTGCCATCAGTGAGGCCCAGGATGAAAAACTGTTTTTT
TRBJ2-7 | many | TRBV20-1 | . | CSARWGERSYEQYF | TGCAGTGCTAGATGGGGGGAGCGGTCCTACGAGCAGTACTTC